This T cell receptor (beta chain) was sequenced in a study of early T cells in non-severe SARS-CoV-2 infection. This clonotype occurred many times. As part of library construction, unique molecular identifiers were attached to individual cDNA molecules. MiXCR, run by TCRdb on the 5' RACE reads, gives a single entry per CDR3 protein. Of approximately 66,000 distinct CDR3 sequences listed, less than 15% are singletons. This CDR3 is 16 amino acids long. Germline trimming cut 5 bases from V and 3 bases from J; bases unmatched to any gene: 6. The germline CDR1 and CDR2 sequences are DFQATT and SNEGSKA (reference sequence).

The sample comprised whole blood. The receptor comes from an adult who was a healthcare worker with PCR-confirmed SARS-CoV-2 infection or an uninfected control (not recorded which). V usage is TRBV20-1 and J usage is TRBJ2-1; 14 positions agree with TRBD2. The CDR3 DNA sequence: TGCAGTGCTCAGGGACTAGCGGGAGTTTTCTACAATGAGCAGTTCTTC. Protein product: CSAQGLAGVFYNEQFF.